This entry is about one T cell receptor beta chain. Its antigen is still unknown. This record belongs to a study of cytomegalovirus exposure and HLA in healthy donors. General study results and limits: Subsequent analysis showed first-cohort TCR clusters tending to co-occur in about 110 validation repertoires.

Sequencing used immunoSEQ multiplex PCR; TCRdb keeps in-frame clones, though not all of them. The sample lists 100,000 to 150,000 clones; almost 90% were seen once. The germline CDR1 and CDR2 sequences are SGHRS and YFSETQ. This CDR3 is built from 14 residues. Between the trimmed V and J ends, which lost 5 bases and 0 bases, there was a span of 12 bases. This chain connects TRBV5-1 to TRBJ2-7; D not resolved. Sequencing was done on a sample of PBMCs. This TCR was sampled from a man younger than 45 in good health and CMV-seronegative. The DNA for the CDR3 is TGCGCCAGCAGAGTAATTCCGAGCTCCTACGAGCAGTACTTC. Its protein product is CASRVIPSSYEQYF.